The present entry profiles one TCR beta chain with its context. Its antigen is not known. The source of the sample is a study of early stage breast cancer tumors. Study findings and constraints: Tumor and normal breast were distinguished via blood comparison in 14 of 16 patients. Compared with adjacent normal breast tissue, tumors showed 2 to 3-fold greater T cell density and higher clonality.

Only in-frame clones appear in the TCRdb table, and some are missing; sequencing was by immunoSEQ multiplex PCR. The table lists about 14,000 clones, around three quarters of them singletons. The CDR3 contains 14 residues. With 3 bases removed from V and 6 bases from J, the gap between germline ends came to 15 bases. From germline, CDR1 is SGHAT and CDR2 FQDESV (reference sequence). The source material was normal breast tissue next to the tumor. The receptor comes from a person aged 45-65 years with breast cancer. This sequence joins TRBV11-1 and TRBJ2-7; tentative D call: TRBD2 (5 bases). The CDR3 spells CASSLNGESSEQYF. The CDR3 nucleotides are TGTGCCAGCAGCTTGAACGGGGAAAGCTCCGAGCAGTACTTC.